The sequence of this T cell receptor beta chain was determined in a study of blood T cell repertoires in COVID-19. The wider study: PBMCs, B-cell-depleted T cells, or T cells provided the cDNA or gDNA that made up the material.

Per the original methods: Reference gene primer amplification gave estimated nucleated cell counts. Using immunoSEQ multiplex PCR, the repertoire was profiled, and TCRdb retains in-frame clones only, with some absent. V, J and clone size are taken as reported in that table, and D and trimming were inferred from the DNA itself. The sample yields 110,000 or so clones, 80% to 90% seen once. V shed 3 bases, J shed 4 bases, and the junction held 3 bases outside the gene matches. This CDR3 is built from 14 residues. CDR1 and CDR2 (germline): MNHEY, SVGAGI. The sample taken for sequencing was peripheral blood. This sequence joins TRBV6-5 and TRBJ1-2, with 9 positions matching TRBD1. The clonotype originates from a woman aged 50 to 60 with acute or convalescent COVID-19. The CDR3 DNA sequence: TGTGCCAGCAGTTATGGACAGGGGTTCTATGGCTACACCTTC. Protein: CASSYGQGFYGYTF.